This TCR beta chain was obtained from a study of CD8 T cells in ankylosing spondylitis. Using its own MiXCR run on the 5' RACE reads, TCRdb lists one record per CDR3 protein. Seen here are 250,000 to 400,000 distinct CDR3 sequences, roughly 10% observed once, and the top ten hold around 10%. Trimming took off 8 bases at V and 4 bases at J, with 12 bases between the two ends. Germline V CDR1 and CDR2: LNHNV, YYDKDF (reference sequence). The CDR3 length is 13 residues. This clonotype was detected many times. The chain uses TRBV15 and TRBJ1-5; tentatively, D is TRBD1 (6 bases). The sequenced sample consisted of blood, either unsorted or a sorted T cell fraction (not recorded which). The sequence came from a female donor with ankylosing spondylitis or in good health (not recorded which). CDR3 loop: CATQRDKNQPQHF. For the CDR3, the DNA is TGTGCCACCCAACGGGACAAGAATCAGCCCCAGCATTTT.